This TCR beta chain was documented in a study of Japanese encephalitis immunity and Zika vaccine responses (dated by TCRdb to 2020 to 2022). Describing the broader study: Included participants received three 5.0 ug doses of alum-adjuvanted ZPIV at weeks 0, 4 and 28. Approximately eleven participants were given two doses of JEV vaccine (IXIARO) 28 days apart, two to three months before the first ZPIV dose. Before ZPIV, around twelve participants were given one dose of YFV vaccine (YF-VAX), while roughly 9 participants were flavivirus-naive. For TCR sequencing, six representative participants were chosen from each pre-vaccination group, with samples at week 0 (after pre-vaccination, before ZPIV) and week 52. In addition, the TCR repertoires of a few flavivirus-naive individuals were analyzed at weeks 2, 6 and 52 after ZPIV vaccination began. For stimulation, either ZIKV structural-protein peptide pools divided into flavivirus-conserved and non-conserved sets were used, or JEV or YFV peptides matching the pre-vaccination. ZIKV peptides were 15-mers overlapping by 11 residues, selected for NetMHCpan/NetMHCII-predicted epitopes with affinity below 50 nM. The study tested whether prior Japanese encephalitis virus (JEV) or yellow fever virus (YFV) vaccination shaped CD4 T cell responses to the Zika vaccine. Results and caveats for the whole study, not just this receptor: Rather than the whole vaccinated cohort, the analysis covered just a subset of trial participants, namely those who received three doses and had adequate samples. Compared with YFV-pre-vaccinated donors, JEV-pre-vaccinated donors had higher repertoire similarity across time-points and stimulations, indicating that more clonotypes were common to ZIKV and JEV stimulation. Samples clustered by participant with no similarity between individuals, suggesting no public TCRs were detected. In JEV-pre-vaccinated donors, the repertoire richness of CD4 T cells responding to conserved ZIKV epitopes decreased significantly after ZPIV. CD8 T cell responses to ZIKV peptide pools were of very low magnitude and seen in only a few individuals. Sample size limitations prevented peptide-pool deconvolution, so the individual peptides driving cross-reactive responses were not identified.

Receptor amplification or capture employed 5' RACE. Before sequencing, the TCRbeta libraries were pooled in amounts proportional to the number of cells sorted for each library. Total RNA was extracted from sorted cells with RNAzol RT, and cDNA was synthesized with an oligo(dT) primer and a template-switching oligo. Using Kapa HiFi, PCR amplified the TCRbeta V-CDR3-J region between a SMARTer oligo primer and a TCRbeta constant-region primer. Illumina adaptors and sample-specific index barcodes were added in a second PCR, followed by HighPrep bead cleanup and Bioanalyzer confirmation of a band of roughly 650 bp. The libraries were sequenced on an Illumina MiSeq using 2x151 bp paired-end reads. From the authors' description of their analysis: Reads were demultiplexed with an in-house Java program, and TCRbeta annotations were assigned and clonotypes were counted with MiXCR. Repertoire overlap was assessed with Morisita-Horn indices from the R package vegan, and UPGMA clustering and Circos plots of recurring clonotypes were generated. Shannon diversity and richness were each normalized to the maximum value possible given the input cell numbers, so the resulting values fell between 0 and 1. CDR3beta sequences were aligned using MUSCLE, distances were calculated using SeqinR, and multidimensional scaling was plotted in R. TCRdb applied fastp at Q25 and MiXCR to the public reads, then kept only in-frame beta chains. A single entry per CDR3 protein holds the most common genes and DNA from its merged rows. TCRdb's processing, not the authors', yielded these V and J calls. In all, the sample holds 550 to 650 distinct CDR3 sequences, and 1.5% to 2.5% of those were seen once. Around 36% of the sample comes from the top ten.

The CDR3 numbers 16 residues from cysteine through phenylalanine. The sequence is cut down to CDR3 DNA, 48 bases in frame from base 1. At the junction V is shortened by 0 bases and J by 6 bases; bases outside the gene matches: 7. CDR1 and CDR2 were assigned from the germline V gene as SNHLY and FYNNEI. PBMCs were labeled with CellTrace CFSE and were cultured for roughly six days in RPMI containing about 8% human serum plus peptide pools at 0.8 to 1 ug/mL each. Unfixed proliferating CD4 T cells were sorted on a BD FACSAria as live CD56-CD19-CD16-CD3+CD4+ CFSE-low cells. The enrolled adults were healthy, and microneutralization screening showed them to be seronegative for ZIKV, JEV, YFV, DENV and WNV. The samples were drawn from a phase 1 trial of an alum-adjuvanted Zika purified-inactivated virus (ZPIV) vaccine that was randomized, double-blinded and placebo-controlled. Peripheral blood mononuclear cells were isolated by standard procedure and were kept frozen in liquid nitrogen until use.

This clonotype is considered medium-sized (0.01 to 0.1%). Qualities for individual bases were not recorded, and no much larger clone is one base off. Recombination connected TRBV2 to TRBJ2-3; the central 9 bases match TRBD2. This TCR derives from an adult man who received an inactivated Zika virus vaccine. The specimen comprised antigen-activated CD4+ T cells from blood, cultured, sampled during a Zika inactivated vaccine study. In nucleotides, the sequence is TGTGCCAGCAGTGAAGCGCAGCGGGGGGTCATGGATACGCAGTATTTT. It translates to CASSEAQRGVMDTQYF.